This is a list of T cell receptor beta chains from one sample in a study of STAT5B mutations in CD4+ large granular lymphocyte leukemia. The table came from immunoSEQ multiplex PCR; TCRdb's copy has only in-frame clones and leaves some out. The sample has around 20,000 clones, 82% seen once; the top ten hold approximately 8.9%. The sample consisted of CD4+ T cells from blood buffy coats. The receptors here all came from a human donor in good health. CDR3s include the opening cysteine and the closing phenylalanine or tryptophan. D genes are given only for firm matches. Size is omitted from some rows. Given values are once, few, many or a class for expanded clones.

D gene	clone size	V gene	J gene	CDR3 DNA	CDR3 protein
TRBD2	NA	TRBV9	TRBJ2-7	TGTGCCAGCAGCCTCACCGGGACTATGGGGGAGCAGTACTTC	CASSLTGTMGEQYF
NA	NA	TRBV7-9	TRBJ2-1	TGTGCCAGCAGTACAGGGAGGGGGGGCCTTGGTGAGCAGTTCTTC	CASSTGRGGLGEQFF
NA	few	TRBV4-1	TRBJ1-4	TGCGCCAGCAGCCAAGAGGGGGCCCCTTCAACTAATGAAAAACTGTTTTTT	CASSQEGAPSTNEKLFF
NA	NA	TRBV6-5	TRBJ1-2	TGTGCCAGCAGTGTAACCGGACTTCAAGTGGATGGCTACACCTTC	CASSVTGLQVDGYTF
NA	NA	TRBV18	TRBJ2-3	TGTGCCAGCTCACCAGACTACACAGATACGCAGTATTTT	CASSPDYTDTQYF
NA	NA	TRBV5-1	TRBJ2-5	TGCGCCAGCAGAGCCGGGACCCTGGAGACCCAGTACTTC	CASRAGTLETQYF
NA	NA	TRBV6-6	TRBJ1-5	TGTGCCAGCAGTTACTCTTCCGGGCATGTGGGGCCGGGTCAGCATTTT	CASSYSSGHVGPGQHF
TRBD1	NA	TRBV7-9	TRBJ2-1	TGTGCCAGCAAGACAGGGGGCCCCAATGAGCAGTTCTTC	CASKTGGPNEQFF
TRBD1	NA	TRBV28	TRBJ2-7	TGTGCCAGCAGTCCCGGGACAGGGAGCGAGCAGTACTTC	CASSPGTGSEQYF
TRBD1	NA	TRBV7-9	TRBJ2-5	TGTGCCAGCAGCTCGGGGACAGGGGGCTTGGAGACCCAGTACTTC	CASSSGTGGLETQYF
NA	NA	TRBV14	TRBJ2-3	TGTGCCAGCAGCCTGCGGGATACGCAGTATTTT	CASSLRDTQYF
NA	few	TRBV6-5	TRBJ1-1	TGTGCCAGCAGTTACCTGAAGAACACTGAAGCTTTCTTT	CASSYLKNTEAFF
NA	NA	TRBV5-1	TRBJ2-5	TGCGCCAGCAGCTTGGAATTTGAGACCCAGTACTTC	CASSLEFETQYF
NA	NA	TRBV30	TRBJ1-6	TGTGCCTGGAGTGTTGGGGGGCTAAGGGGCTCCTATAATTCACCCCTCCACTTT	CAWSVGGLRGSYNSPLHF
NA	NA	TRBV7-9	TRBJ2-3	TGTGCCAGCAGCTCCCCGACCTTACAGGGTTTTACAGATACGCAGTATTTT	CASSSPTLQGFTDTQYF
NA	NA	TRBV5-3	TRBJ1-2	TGTGCCAGAAGCACGGCCGGGACCAGAGGCATTATTAACTATGGCTACACCTTC	CARSTAGTRGIINYGYTF
NA	few	TRBV6-6	TRBJ1-6	TGTGCCAGCAGTGATGTTATACGTAATTCACCCCTCCACTTT	CASSDVIRNSPLHF
NA	once	TRBV7-2	TRBJ1-1	TGTGCCAGCAGCTTTTCGGCAGGGAACACTGAAGCTTTCTTT	CASSFSAGNTEAFF
TRBD1	NA	TRBV7-9	TRBJ1-4	TGTGCCAGCAGCGACACGGACAGGGGGAAAGAAAAACTGTTTTTT	CASSDTDRGKEKLFF
NA	once	TRBV7-2	TRBJ2-2	TGTGCCAGCAGCTTAGTGGGACAACAGGCCGGGGAGCTGTTTTTT	CASSLVGQQAGELFF
NA	NA	TRBV5-1	TRBJ2-5	TGCGCCAGCAGATGGGACCATCCACAAGAGACCCAGTACTTC	CASRWDHPQETQYF
NA	NA	TRBV11-2	TRBJ2-3	TGTGCCAGCAGCTTTAGGGATATCACAGATACGCAGTATTTT	CASSFRDITDTQYF